This TCR beta chain was captured in a study of CD8 T cells in Susac syndrome. The authors reverse transcribed roughly 0.5 to 1 ug RNA with random hexamers. One entry per CDR3 protein, called by TCRdb with MiXCR from the immunoSEQ multiplex PCR reads. The sample has 110,000 to 150,000 distinct CDR3 sequences; approximately 95% are singletons. The sample holds a few counts of this clonotype. This CDR3 is 19 amino acids long. From germline, CDR1 is LGHNA and CDR2 YNFKEQ. V was trimmed by 0 bases and J by 2 bases, leaving 17 bases between them. The genes are TRBV4-2 and TRBJ2-6, with D tentatively TRBD2 (5 bases). Sequenced: CD4+ T cells from PBMCs. This sequence originates from a human donor with Susac syndrome. CDR3 in DNA: TGTGCCAGCAGCCAAGACCCCGGGGTTTATTATGCTGGGGCCAACGTCCTGACTTTC. Translation: CASSQDPGVYYAGANVLTF.